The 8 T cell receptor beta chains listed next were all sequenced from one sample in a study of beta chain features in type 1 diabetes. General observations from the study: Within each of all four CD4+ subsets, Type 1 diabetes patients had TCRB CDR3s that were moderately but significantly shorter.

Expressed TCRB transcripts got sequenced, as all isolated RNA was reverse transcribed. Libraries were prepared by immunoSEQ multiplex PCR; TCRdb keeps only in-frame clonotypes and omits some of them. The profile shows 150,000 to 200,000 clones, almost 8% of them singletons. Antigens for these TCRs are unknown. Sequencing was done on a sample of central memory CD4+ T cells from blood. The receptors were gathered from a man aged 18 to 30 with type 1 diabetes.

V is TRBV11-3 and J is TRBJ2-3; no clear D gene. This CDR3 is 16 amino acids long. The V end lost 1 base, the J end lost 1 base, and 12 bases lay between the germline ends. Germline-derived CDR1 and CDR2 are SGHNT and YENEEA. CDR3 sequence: CASSLAAQARTDTQYF. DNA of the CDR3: TGTGCCAGCAGCTTAGCAGCTCAGGCACGCACAGATACGCAGTATTTT.

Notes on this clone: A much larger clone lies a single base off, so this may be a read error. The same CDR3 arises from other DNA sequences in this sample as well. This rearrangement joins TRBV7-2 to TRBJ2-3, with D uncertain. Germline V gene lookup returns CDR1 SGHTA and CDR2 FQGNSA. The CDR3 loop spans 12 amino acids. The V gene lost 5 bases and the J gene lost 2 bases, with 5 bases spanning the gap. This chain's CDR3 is CASSPYTDTQYF. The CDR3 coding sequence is TGTGCCAGCAGCCCGTACACAGATACGCAGTATTTT.

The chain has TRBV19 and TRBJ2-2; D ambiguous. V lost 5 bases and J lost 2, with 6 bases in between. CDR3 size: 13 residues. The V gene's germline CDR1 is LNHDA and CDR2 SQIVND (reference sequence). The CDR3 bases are TGTGCCAGTAGTGTCGGTAACACCGGGGAGCTGTTTTTT. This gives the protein CASSVGNTGELFF.

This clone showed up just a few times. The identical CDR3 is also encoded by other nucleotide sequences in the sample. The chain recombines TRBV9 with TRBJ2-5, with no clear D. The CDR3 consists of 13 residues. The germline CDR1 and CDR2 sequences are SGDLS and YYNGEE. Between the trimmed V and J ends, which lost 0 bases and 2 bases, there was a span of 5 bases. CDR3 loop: CASSVGLQETQYF. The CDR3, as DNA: TGTGCCAGCAGCGTAGGACTTCAAGAGACCCAGTACTTC.

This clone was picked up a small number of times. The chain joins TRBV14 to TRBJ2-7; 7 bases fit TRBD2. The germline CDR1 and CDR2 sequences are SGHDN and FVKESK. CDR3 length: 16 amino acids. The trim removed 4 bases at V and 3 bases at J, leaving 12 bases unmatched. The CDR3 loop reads CASSPSYGRENYEQYF. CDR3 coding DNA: TGTGCCAGCAGCCCCTCTTATGGGCGGGAGAACTACGAGCAGTACTTC.

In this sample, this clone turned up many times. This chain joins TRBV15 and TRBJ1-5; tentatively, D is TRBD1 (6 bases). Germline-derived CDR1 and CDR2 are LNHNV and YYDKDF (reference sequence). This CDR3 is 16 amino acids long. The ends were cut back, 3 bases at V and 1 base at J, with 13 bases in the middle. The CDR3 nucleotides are TGTGCCACCAGCAGCAATCGCAGGGGAAGCAATCAGCCCCAGCATTTT. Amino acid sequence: CATSSNRRGSNQPQHF.

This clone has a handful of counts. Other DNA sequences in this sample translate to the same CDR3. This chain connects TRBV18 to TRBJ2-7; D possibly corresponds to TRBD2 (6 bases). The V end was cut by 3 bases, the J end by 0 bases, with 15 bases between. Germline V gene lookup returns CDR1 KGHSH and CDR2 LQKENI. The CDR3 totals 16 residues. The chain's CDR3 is CASSPPQGGNSYEQYF. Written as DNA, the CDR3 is TGTGCCAGCTCACCGCCCCAAGGAGGGAACTCCTACGAGCAGTACTTC.

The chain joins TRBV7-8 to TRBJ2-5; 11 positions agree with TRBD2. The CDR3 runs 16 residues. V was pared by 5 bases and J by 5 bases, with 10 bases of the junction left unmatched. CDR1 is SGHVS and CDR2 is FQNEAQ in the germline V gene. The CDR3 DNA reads TGTGCCAGCAGCCCCGCGACTAGCGGGATCAGGGAGACCCAGTACTTC. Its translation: CASSPATSGIRETQYF.